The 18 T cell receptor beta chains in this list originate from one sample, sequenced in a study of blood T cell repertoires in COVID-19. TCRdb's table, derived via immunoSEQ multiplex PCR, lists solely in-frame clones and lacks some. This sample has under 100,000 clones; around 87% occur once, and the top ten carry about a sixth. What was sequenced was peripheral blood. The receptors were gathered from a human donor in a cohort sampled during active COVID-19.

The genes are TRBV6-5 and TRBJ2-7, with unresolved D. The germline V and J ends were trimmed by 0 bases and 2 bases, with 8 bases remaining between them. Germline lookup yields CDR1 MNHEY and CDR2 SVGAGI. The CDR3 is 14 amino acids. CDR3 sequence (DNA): TGTGCCAGCAGTTACTCGTTCCCCGCCTACGAGCAGTACTTC. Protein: CASSYSFPAYEQYF.

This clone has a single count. The CDR3 loop reads CAWTGRGADYGYTF. CDR3 sequence (DNA): TGTGCCTGGACTGGCAGGGGGGCGGACTATGGCTACACCTTC. V usage is TRBV30 and J usage is TRBJ1-2; 7 nucleotides line up with TRBD1. Germline trimming cut 4 bases from V and 3 bases from J; bases unmatched to any gene: 8. This CDR3 spans 14 amino acids. The germline gives CDR1 GTSNPN, CDR2 SVGIG (reference sequence).

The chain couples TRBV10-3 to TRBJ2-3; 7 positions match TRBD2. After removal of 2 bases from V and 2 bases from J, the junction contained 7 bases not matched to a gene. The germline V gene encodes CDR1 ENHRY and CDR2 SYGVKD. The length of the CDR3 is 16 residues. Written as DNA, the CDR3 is TGTGCCATCAGTGAGGAGCGGGGAGGGAACACAGATACGCAGTATTTT. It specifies CAISEERGGNTDTQYF.

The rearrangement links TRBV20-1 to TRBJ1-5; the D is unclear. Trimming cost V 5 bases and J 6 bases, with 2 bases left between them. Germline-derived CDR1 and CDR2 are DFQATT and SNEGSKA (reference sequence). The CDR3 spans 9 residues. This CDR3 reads CSALQPQHF. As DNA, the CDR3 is TGCAGTGCTCTTCAGCCCCAGCATTTT.

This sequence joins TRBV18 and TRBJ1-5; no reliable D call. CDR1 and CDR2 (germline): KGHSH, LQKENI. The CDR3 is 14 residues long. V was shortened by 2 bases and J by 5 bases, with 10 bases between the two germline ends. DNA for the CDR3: TGTGCCAGCTCACCAGTTTCCGGGGATCAGCCCCAGCATTTT. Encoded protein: CASSPVSGDQPQHF.

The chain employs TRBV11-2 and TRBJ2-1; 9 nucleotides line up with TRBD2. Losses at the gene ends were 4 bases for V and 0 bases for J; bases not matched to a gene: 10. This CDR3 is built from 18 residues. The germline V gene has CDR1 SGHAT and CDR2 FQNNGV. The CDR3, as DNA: TGTGCCAGCAGCTCCCACGGGACTAGCAGTAGCTCCTACAATGAGCAGTTCTTC. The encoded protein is CASSSHGTSSSSYNEQFF.

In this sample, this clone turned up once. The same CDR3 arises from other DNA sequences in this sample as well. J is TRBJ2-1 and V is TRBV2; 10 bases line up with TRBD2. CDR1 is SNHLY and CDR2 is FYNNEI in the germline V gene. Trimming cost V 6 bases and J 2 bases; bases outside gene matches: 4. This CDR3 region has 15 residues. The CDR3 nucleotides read TGTGCCAGCAGGGGGCTAGCGGGGGCCTACAATGAGCAGTTCTTC. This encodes CASRGLAGAYNEQFF. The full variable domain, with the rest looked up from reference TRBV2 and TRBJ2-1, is EPEVTQTPSHQVTQMGQEVILRCVPISNHLYFYWYRQILGQKVEFLVSFYNNEISEKSEIFDDQFSVERPDGSNFTLKIRSTKLEDSAMYFCASRGLAGAYNEQFFGPGTRLTVL.

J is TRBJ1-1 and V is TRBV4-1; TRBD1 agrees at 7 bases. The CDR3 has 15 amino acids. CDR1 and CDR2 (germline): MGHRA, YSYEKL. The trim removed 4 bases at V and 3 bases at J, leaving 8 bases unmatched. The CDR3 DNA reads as TGCGCCAGCAGCCGATACCGGGACAGCGACACTGAAGCTTTCTTT. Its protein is CASSRYRDSDTEAFF.

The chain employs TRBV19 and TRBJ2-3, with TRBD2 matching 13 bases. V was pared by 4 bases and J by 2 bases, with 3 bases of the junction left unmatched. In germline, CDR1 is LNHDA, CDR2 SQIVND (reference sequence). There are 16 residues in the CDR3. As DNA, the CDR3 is TGTGCCAGTAGTAGGACTAGCGGGGGAGACACAGATACGCAGTATTTT. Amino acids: CASSRTSGGDTDTQYF.

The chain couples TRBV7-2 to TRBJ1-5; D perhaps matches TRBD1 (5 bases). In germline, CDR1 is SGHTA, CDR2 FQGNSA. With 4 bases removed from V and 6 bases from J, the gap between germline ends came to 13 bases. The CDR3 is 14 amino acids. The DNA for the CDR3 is TGTGCCAGCAGCTCAGTCCAGGGAGGTCAGCCCCAGCATTTT. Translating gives CASSSVQGGQPQHF.

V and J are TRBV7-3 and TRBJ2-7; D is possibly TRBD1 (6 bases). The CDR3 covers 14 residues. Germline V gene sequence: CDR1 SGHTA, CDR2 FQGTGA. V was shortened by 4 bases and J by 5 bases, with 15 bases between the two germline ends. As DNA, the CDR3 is TGTGCCAGCAGCTGGGGACAAGGTAGCGACGAGCAGTACTTC. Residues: CASSWGQGSDEQYF.

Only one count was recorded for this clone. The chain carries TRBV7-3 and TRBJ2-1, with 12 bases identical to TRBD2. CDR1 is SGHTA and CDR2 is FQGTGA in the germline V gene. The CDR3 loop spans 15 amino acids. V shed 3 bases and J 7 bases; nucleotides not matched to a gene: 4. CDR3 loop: CASSFTSGGPNEQFF. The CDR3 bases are TGTGCCAGCAGCTTCACTAGCGGGGGGCCTAATGAGCAGTTCTTC.

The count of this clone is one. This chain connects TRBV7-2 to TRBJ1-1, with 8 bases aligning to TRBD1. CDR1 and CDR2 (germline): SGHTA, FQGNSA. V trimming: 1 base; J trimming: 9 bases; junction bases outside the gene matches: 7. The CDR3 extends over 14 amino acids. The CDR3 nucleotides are TGTGCCAGCAGCTTAGGACAGGGGCGCGGCAAAGCTTTCTTT. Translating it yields CASSLGQGRGKAFF. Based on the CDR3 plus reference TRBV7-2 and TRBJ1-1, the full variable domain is GAGVSQSPSNKVTEKGKDVELRCDPISGHTALYWYRQSLGQGLEFLIYFQGNSAPDKSGLPSDRFSAERTGGSVSTLTIQRTQQEDSAVYLCASSLGQGRGKAFFGQGTRLTVV.

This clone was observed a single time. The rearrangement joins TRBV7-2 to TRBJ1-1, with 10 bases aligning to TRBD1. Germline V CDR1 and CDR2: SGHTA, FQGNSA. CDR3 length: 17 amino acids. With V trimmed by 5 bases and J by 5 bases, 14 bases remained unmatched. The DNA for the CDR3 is TGTGCCAGCAGCCCCGACAGGGGGCGGGTTTTTGGAACTGAAGCTTTCTTT. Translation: CASSPDRGRVFGTEAFF.

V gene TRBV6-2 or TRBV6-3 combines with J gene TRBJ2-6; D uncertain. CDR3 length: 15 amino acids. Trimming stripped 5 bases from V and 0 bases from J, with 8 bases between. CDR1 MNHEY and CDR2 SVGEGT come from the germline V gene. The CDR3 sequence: CASSPSGSGANVLTF. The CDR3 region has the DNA TGTGCCAGCAGTCCCTCGGGCTCTGGGGCCAACGTCCTGACTTTC.

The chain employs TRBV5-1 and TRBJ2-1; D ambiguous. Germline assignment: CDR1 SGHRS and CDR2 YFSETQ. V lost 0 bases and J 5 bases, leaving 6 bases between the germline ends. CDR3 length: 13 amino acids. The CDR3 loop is CASSLAPDNEQFF. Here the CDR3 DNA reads TGCGCCAGCAGCTTGGCTCCGGACAATGAGCAGTTCTTC.

The CDR3 reads CASSQTSEEQFF. The CDR3 DNA reads TGCGCCAGCAGCCAAACTAGTGAGGAGCAGTTCTTC. The genes are TRBV4-1 and TRBJ2-1; D is perhaps TRBD2 (5 bases). CDR3 length equals 12 residues. Trimming left V 2 bases short and J 10 bases short, with 9 bases between. Germline V lookup: CDR1 MGHRA, CDR2 YSYEKL.

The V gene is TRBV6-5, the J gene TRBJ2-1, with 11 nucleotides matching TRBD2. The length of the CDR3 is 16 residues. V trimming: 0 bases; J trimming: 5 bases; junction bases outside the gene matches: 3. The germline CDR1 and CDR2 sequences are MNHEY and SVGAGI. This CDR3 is CASSYSLAGGDNEQFF. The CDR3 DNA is TGTGCCAGCAGTTACTCATTAGCGGGGGGGGACAATGAGCAGTTCTTC.